What follows describes a single TCR beta chain. This clonotype has a count of ten or more. The target of this receptor is not known. No per-base quality is available; no much larger clone lies one base away. These data originate in a study of T cell repertoires in cytomegalovirus infection (dated by TCRdb to the late 2010s). Study-level background: Recently identified HLA-C-restricted CMV epitopes, whose presentation resists viral immunomodulation, were targeted by peptide stimulations together with well-studied HLA-B-restricted epitopes. Donor HLA type was relevant to the analysis, because carriage of CMV infection together with the matching HLA type was indicated by public TCR beta signatures. General study outcomes and caveats: Carriers of CMV infection plus the relevant HLA type were discriminated by the cumulative frequency of public TCR beta family members in the study cohort and in an independent roughly 340-donor cohort. The ex vivo response was dominated by HLA-C-restricted CMV-specific TCR beta clonotypes, which also provided the single most frequent clonotype in two of eight donors.

The treatment or condition label, read with the paper, signifies: in vitro stimulation with specific CMV peptide epitopes to enrich CMV-specific T cells. The junction carries 6 bases between V and J, which are trimmed by 0 bases and 0 bases respectively. In the germline V gene, CDR1 corresponds to LGHNA and CDR2 to YNFKEQ. The CDR3 runs 15 amino acids, cysteine and phenylalanine included. The read is trimmed to its CDR3 DNA, 45 bases read in frame from base 1. The data were produced on an Illumina HiSeq 1500. TCRdb itself trimmed the public reads at Q25 with fastp, ran MiXCR and retained productive beta chains. Every distinct CDR3 protein forms one entry, paired with its most common genes and DNA. The sample includes some 310,000 distinct CDR3 sequences, with 20% to 25% observed a single time. The ten largest clones capture 10% to 15% of the sample.

The receptor was isolated from a human donor in good health (CMV status not recorded). Some clones in this sample may be carry-over from other donors' samples. The rearranged segments are TRBV4-2 and TRBJ1-3, with TRBD1 perhaps the D gene, on 5 matching bases. The input for sequencing was cultured PBMCs, taken from culture after CMV antigen stimulation. The sequence in DNA is TGTGCCAGCAGCCAAGATCAGGGCTCTGGAAACACCATATATTTT. It translates to CASSQDQGSGNTIYF.